The source of this T cell receptor beta chain is a study of vaccination and CD4 T cells after COVID-19. The overall study: Diagnosis preceded the drawing of post-COVID samples by a median roughly 93 days (range 35 to 161).

Notes on this clonotype: No antigen is known for it. Lacking the conserved final phenylalanine or tryptophan, this CDR3 likely reflects a read error.

Germline V gene sequence: CDR1 LNHDA, CDR2 SQIVND (reference sequence). The CDR3 consists of 15 residues. J lost 10 bases, V lost 4 bases, and 12 bases had no gene match. Scientists ran DNA taken from cultured CD4+ T cells through the Oncomine TCR Beta short-read assay for sequencing. From the PCR reads, TCRdb called clonotypes with MiXCR, one entry per CDR3 protein. This table has approximately 6,000 distinct CDR3 sequences, 43% appearing once. The treatment: approximately 9-day PBMC culture with coronavirus spike peptide pools or control peptides (ViraFEST assay). CD4+ T cells of the unexposed donor were collected before the COVID-19 pandemic (2011-2018).

The sequencing sample was made of CD4+ T cells from blood, cultured in vitro. The source is a human donor in good health. The chain links TRBV19 to TRBJ1-5; 8 bases match TRBD1. CDR3 DNA sequence: TGTGCCAGTAGTACGCGGACAGGGACAATCAACCCCCAGCATTCT. It yields the protein CASSTRTGTINPQHS.